The 20 T cell receptor beta chains given below trace back to one sample, sequenced in a study of cytomegalovirus exposure and HLA in healthy donors. With 60 Vbeta and 13 Jbeta primers, the PCR was carried out. Here immunoSEQ multiplex PCR was the method, and the copy in TCRdb shows in-frame clones only, minus some. The sample has under 200,000 clones, approximately 71% seen once. The source material was PBMCs. These receptors were taken from a middle-aged man in good health and CMV-seronegative.

The rearrangement uses TRBV5-4 and TRBJ1-1; 10 nucleotides agree with TRBD1. The junction had 3 bases not matched to a gene; V was cut back by 4 bases and J by 6 bases. CDR3 size: 13 residues. Per the germline V gene, CDR1 is SGHNT and CDR2 is YYREEE (reference sequence). The CDR3 loop is CASSRDRGPEAFF. CDR3 nucleotides: TGTGCCAGCAGCAGGGACAGGGGCCCTGAAGCTTTCTTT.

This chain joins TRBV7-9 and TRBJ1-5; D gene ambiguous. V lost 3 bases, J lost 8 bases, and 8 bases lay in between. The CDR3 has 12 amino acids. The V gene's germline CDR1 is SEHNR and CDR2 FQNEAQ (reference sequence). CDR3 region: CASSLLEEPQHF. The CDR3 DNA sequence: TGTGCCAGCAGCTTGTTGGAGGAGCCCCAGCATTTT. The variable domain in full, completed from reference TRBV7-9 and TRBJ1-5, reads DTGVSQNPRHKITKRGQNVTFRCDPISEHNRLYWYRQTLGQGPEFLTYFQNEAQLEKSRLLSDRFSAERPKGSFSTLEIQRTEQGDSAMYLCASSLLEEPQHFGDGTRLSIL.

This clone was seen a few times. The rearrangement links TRBV5-1 to TRBJ2-7; TRBD1 matches 10 bases. V trimming: 7 bases; J trimming: 6 bases; junction bases outside the gene matches: 7. The CDR3 runs to 13 residues. CDR1 is SGHRS and CDR2 is YFSETQ in the germline V gene. Here the CDR3 reads CASQRQGAGEQYF. The DNA for the CDR3 is TGCGCCAGCCAACGACAGGGGGCGGGCGAGCAGTACTTC. Using reference TRBV5-1 and TRBJ2-7 for the parts outside the CDR3, the full variable domain is KAGVTQTPRYLIKTRGQQVTLSCSPISGHRSVSWYQQTPGQGLQFLFEYFSETQRNKGNFPGRFSGRQFSNSRSEMNVSTLELGDSALYLCASQRQGAGEQYFGPGTRLTVT.

This clone was recorded a few times. This rearrangement joins TRBV4-1 to TRBJ2-2, with D perhaps TRBD1 (5 bases). Trimming left V 3 bases short and J 4 bases short, with 9 bases between. Germline-derived CDR1 and CDR2 are MGHRA and YSYEKL. The CDR3 covers 14 residues. The CDR3 is CASSQAGITGELFF. The CDR3 DNA is TGCGCCAGCAGCCAGGCAGGGATCACCGGGGAGCTGTTTTTT.

This chain joins TRBV7-2 and TRBJ2-1; 10 nucleotides line up with TRBD2. The V and J ends lost 2 bases and 7 bases, in that order; junction bases with no gene match: 5. Germline CDR1 reads SGHTA; CDR2 reads FQGNSA. There are 15 residues in the CDR3. CDR3 sequence: CASSLLAGEWNEQFF. As DNA, the CDR3 is TGTGCCAGCAGCTTACTAGCGGGGGAATGGAATGAGCAGTTCTTC.

The CDR3: CASGDWGSANEKLFF. The CDR3 DNA follows: TGTGCCAGCGGGGACTGGGGGTCGGCTAATGAAAAACTGTTTTTT. The V call is TRBV2, the J call TRBJ1-4, with D perhaps TRBD1 (5 bases). Looked up from germline, CDR1 is SNHLY and CDR2 is FYNNEI. The CDR3 spans 15 residues. V was clipped by 8 bases and J by 3 bases, with 16 bases between them.

The chain couples TRBV7-9 to TRBJ1-1; D might be TRBD1 (5 bases). V lost 3 bases, J lost 2 bases, and 13 bases lay in between. This CDR3 comprises 15 residues. Germline CDR1 and CDR2: SEHNR and FQNEAQ (reference sequence). The CDR3 sequence is CASSLGPRVNTEAFF. The CDR3 region has the DNA TGTGCCAGCAGCTTGGGGCCCAGGGTAAACACTGAAGCTTTCTTT.

V usage is TRBV2 and J usage is TRBJ1-1; possible D gene TRBD1, 5 bases. CDR3 size: 13 residues. V was clipped by 3 bases and J by 1 base, with 6 bases between them. CDR1 is SNHLY and CDR2 is FYNNEI in the germline V gene. For the CDR3, the DNA is TGTGCCAGCAGTGATACAGGGAACACTGAAGCTTTCTTT. Translating gives CASSDTGNTEAFF.

The chain has TRBV11-2 and TRBJ1-1; D is ambiguous. Deletions cut 0 bases from V and 4 bases from J, with 15 bases between. CDR3 size: 16 residues. The germline V gene has CDR1 SGHAT and CDR2 FQNNGV. The CDR3 DNA is TGTGCCAGCAGCTTAGATGGAGTCTACCGGGGCACTGAAGCTTTCTTT. Protein: CASSLDGVYRGTEAFF.

This clone was recorded only once. The V and J genes are TRBV14 and TRBJ2-7; a weak D match, TRBD2 (5 bases). Trimming pared 0 bases from V and 2 bases from J, leaving 14 bases between. Germline V gene data show CDR1 as SGHDN and CDR2 as FVKESK. This CDR3 spans 16 amino acids. CDR3 DNA sequence: TGTGCCAGCAGCCAAGACCTAGGCGGAGGCCCCTACGAGCAGTACTTC. This sequence encodes CASSQDLGGGPYEQYF.

V is TRBV15 and J is TRBJ2-5; possible D gene TRBD2, 7 bases. V lost 5 bases to trimming and J lost 4 bases, with 23 bases between them. CDR3 length equals 17 residues. Germline V gene data show CDR1 as LNHNV and CDR2 as YYDKDF (reference sequence). CDR3 in amino acids: CATSQGRGGAVGETQYF. As DNA, the CDR3 is TGTGCCACCAGCCAAGGGAGGGGGGGGGCAGTAGGAGAGACCCAGTACTTC.

This clone has a single count. This chain joins TRBV15 and TRBJ2-1; D gene ambiguous. This CDR3 contains 13 residues. Germline CDR1 reads LNHNV; CDR2 reads YYDKDF (reference sequence). Trimming removed 1 base at V and 5 bases at J, with 6 bases between. CDR3 in amino acids: CATSRGGDNEQFF. The CDR3 bases are TGTGCCACCAGCAGAGGTGGAGACAATGAGCAGTTCTTC.

The gene calls are TRBV21-1 and TRBJ1-2. TRBV21-1 is deemed a pseudogene. The CDR3 has 11 residues. The DNA for the CDR3 is TGTGCCAGCAGCAAAGGAGAGGGCTACACCTTC. As protein: CASSKGEGYTF.

The V and J genes are TRBV5-6 and TRBJ1-2; D might be TRBD1 (5 bases). V gave up 0 bases and J gave up 2 bases, with 8 bases separating them. The CDR3 runs 14 residues. Germline CDR1 and CDR2: SGHDT and YYEEEE. CDR3: CASSLAGMNYGYTF. As DNA, the CDR3 is TGTGCCAGCAGCTTGGCAGGGATGAACTATGGCTACACCTTC.

The rearrangement joins TRBV7-9 to TRBJ2-3; the match to TRBD1 covers 9 bases. Germline trimming cut 4 bases from V and 3 bases from J; bases unmatched to any gene: 8. CDR1 and CDR2 from the germline V gene are SEHNR and FQNEAQ (reference sequence). CDR3 length: 16 residues. CDR3: CASSYGDREVTDTQYF. The CDR3 DNA reads as TGTGCCAGCAGCTACGGGGACAGGGAAGTAACAGATACGCAGTATTTT.

The chain employs TRBV5-1 and TRBJ2-7; 7 nucleotides align to TRBD1. Germline lookup yields CDR1 SGHRS and CDR2 YFSETQ. The CDR3 runs to 14 residues. The V gene end was trimmed by 0 bases and the J gene end by 11 bases; junction bases not matched to a gene: 11. The CDR3 DNA is TGCGCCAGCAGCTTGGATAGCACAGGGGCTCCTAAGTACTTC. Residues: CASSLDSTGAPKYF.

In nucleotides, the CDR3 is TGTGCCAGCATCCCTGACAGGGGGTGGAATCAGCCCCAGCATTTT. It codes for CASIPDRGWNQPQHF. The chain recombines TRBV28 with TRBJ1-5; 9 bases agree with TRBD1. CDR1 and CDR2 from the germline V gene are MDHEN and SYDVKM. V trimming: 7 bases; J trimming: 4 bases; junction bases outside the gene matches: 8. The CDR3 is 15 amino acids.

V and J are TRBV9 and TRBJ1-6; TRBD1 might be the D (5 bases). Germline-derived CDR1 and CDR2 are SGDLS and YYNGEE. The CDR3 has 14 amino acids. V was clipped by 3 bases and J by 3 bases, with 7 bases between them. The CDR3 DNA reads TGTGCCAGCAGCGAGACAGTCTATAATTCACCCCTCCACTTT. It translates to CASSETVYNSPLHF.

This chain connects TRBV5-1 to TRBJ1-1, with TRBD1 as a possible D gene (5 bases). Germline CDR1 is SGHRS and CDR2 is YFSETQ. The CDR3 runs 17 residues. V was clipped by 7 bases and J by 0 bases, with 22 bases between them. The CDR3: CASDTGGERLLNTEAFF. The CDR3 DNA reads TGCGCCAGCGATACCGGGGGGGAGCGATTGCTGAACACTGAAGCTTTCTTT.

This sequence joins TRBV6-6 and TRBJ2-7, with D tentatively TRBD2 (8 bases). Trimming stripped 5 bases from V and 2 bases from J, with 16 bases between. Germline CDR1 and CDR2: MNHNY and SVGAGI (reference sequence). This CDR3 spans 15 amino acids. In DNA form, the CDR3 reads TGTGCCAGCAGTCCGGGAGGGGGCCTCGCCTACGAGCAGTACTTC. Translation: CASSPGGGLAYEQYF.